This TCR beta chain stems from a study of CD8+ T cells in alopecia areata. Study background: Each of the treated patients was given oral tofacitinib, 5 to 10 mg twice daily, for moderate-to-severe alopecia areata. Broader study findings: Scalp sample data also include resident alphabeta T cells from normal skin.

This clone was observed a handful of times. Its matching antigen is unknown. Sequencing used cDNA as its template, made by extracting RNA and reverse transcribing it. Clones were sequenced by immunoSEQ multiplex PCR, and TCRdb holds only the in-frame ones, with some missing. This table holds about 97,000 clones, 41% found once. This clonotype was sampled from a human donor with alopecia areata. The specimen was CD4+ T cells sorted from blood.

This chain's CDR3 is CASSPSQNTGELFF. The CDR3 DNA is TGTGCCAGCTCACCGTCACAGAACACCGGGGAGCTGTTTTTT. This sequence joins TRBV18 and TRBJ2-2; D call uncertain. The V end lost 3 bases, the J end lost 1 base, and 6 bases lay between the germline ends. The CDR3 length is 14 residues. Germline CDR1 KGHSH, CDR2 LQKENI. The full variable domain, completed using reference TRBV18 and TRBJ2-2, is NAGVMQNPRHLVRRRGQEARLRCSPMKGHSHVYWYRQLPEEGLKFMVYLQKENIIDESGMPKERFSAEFPKEGPSILRIQQVVRGDSAAYFCASSPSQNTGELFFGEGSRLTVL.